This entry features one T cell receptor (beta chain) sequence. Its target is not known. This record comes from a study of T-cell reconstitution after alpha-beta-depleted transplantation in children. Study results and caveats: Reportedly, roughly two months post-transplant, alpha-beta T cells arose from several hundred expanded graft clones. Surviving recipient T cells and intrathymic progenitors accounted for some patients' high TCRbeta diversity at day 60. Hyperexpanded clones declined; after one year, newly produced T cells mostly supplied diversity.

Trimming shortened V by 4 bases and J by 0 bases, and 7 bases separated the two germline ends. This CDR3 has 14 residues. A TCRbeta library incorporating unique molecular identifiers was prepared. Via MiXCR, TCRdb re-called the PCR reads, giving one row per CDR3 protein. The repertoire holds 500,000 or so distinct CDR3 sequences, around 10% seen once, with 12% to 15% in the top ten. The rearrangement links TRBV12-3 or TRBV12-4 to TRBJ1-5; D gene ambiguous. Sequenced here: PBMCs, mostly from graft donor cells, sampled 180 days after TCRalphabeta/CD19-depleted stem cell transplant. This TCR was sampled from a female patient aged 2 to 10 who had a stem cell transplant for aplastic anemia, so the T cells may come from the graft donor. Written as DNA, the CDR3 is TGTGCCAGCAGTTCCCCGTATAGCAATCAGCCCCAGCATTTT. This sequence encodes CASSSPYSNQPQHF.